This entry concerns a single T cell receptor (delta chain). This clone was detected a few times. The antigen it recognizes is unknown. A far larger clone is one nucleotide away, so this likely arose from a read error. At the DNA level, this CDR3 is encoded by other sequences in the same sample as well. Pregnant women receiving prenatal care in Kampala, Uganda, were recruited, and the infants of these women were enrolled, with documentation of maternal HIV status required. Weekly visits were made to families, and infant clinical information, oral swabs and peripheral blood were collected beginning at 6 weeks of age and every 4 months thereafter. Blood was drawn into heparin tubes, and PBMC were isolated via Ficoll-Paque density gradient centrifugation and then cryopreserved. This entry comes from a study of delta chains in infants with herpesvirus infections (dated by TCRdb to the early 2020s). Study-wide context: To characterize gammadelta T cell responses to primary cytomegalovirus (CMV) infection, researchers prospectively followed a birth cohort of Ugandan infants starting at birth. The study searched for a public fetal Vdelta1/Vgamma8 gammadelta TCR clonotype in infants who acquired CMV infection after birth. From PBMC, gammadelta TCRs were sequenced for under 20 CMV-infected infants (one congenitally infected) and about eight CMV-uninfected infants who had sufficient sample available. Infant blood samples fell into approximate age groups of 1.5, 4, 8 and 12 months. Previously published Belgian fetal and cord blood gammadelta TCR data were added only for comparison and were not generated in this cohort. Overall study results and their limits: Public-clonotype frequency among Vdelta1 cells appeared to correlate inversely with age at infection and decayed rapidly, seemingly not persisting beyond two to three months. Detection of the public clonotype was limited to the first time point after infection, and the public clonotype was not found in uninfected infants or in infants infected after 120 days. Limitations noted by the authors included a small sample size and a lack of race- or environment-matched controls, because nearly all Ugandans acquire CMV before adulthood. In CMV-uninfected infants, the public clonotype might still be present but below the detection limit. The public Vdelta1 clonotype appeared in 4 of 18 CMV-infected infants: three infected postnatally before 120 days of age, plus the congenitally infected infant.

The method behind the library was RT-PCR. TCR cDNA was generated by reverse transcription of PBMC RNA with SuperScript II and gamma-chain- and delta-chain-specific primers. The cDNA was purified with AMPure XP beads, then amplified and indexed with Illumina adapters using the Nextera XT Index Kit. gammadelta TCR libraries were sequenced on an Illumina MiSeq with a V2 300-cycle kit. As for the authors' bioinformatics: Using MiXCR v2.1.12, CDR3 sequences were assembled, and reads were mapped onto D, J and V genes obtained from GenBank. VDJtools v1.2.1 was used to perform repertoire analyses of the CDR3 clonotypes. The public reads were reprocessed by TCRdb using CATT, and rows of matching DNA were later combined. TCRdb assigned the V and J calls; the authors' analysis was not used. The sample records about 320 delta-chain clones, less than 70% of which are singletons. Around 92% of the sample is taken by the ten largest.

The germline V gene provides CDR1 TSWWSYY and CDR2 QGS. Reading from cysteine to phenylalanine, the CDR3 counts 25 amino acids. The entry retains the CDR3 DNA only, 75 bases that are in frame from base 1. Clipping removes 4 bases from V and 3 bases from J, with 36 as the unmatched junction base count. Here the sequenced sample was peripheral blood, taken at time point 1 of longitudinal follow-up. This chain joins TRDV1 to TRDJ1; the central 9 bases match TRDD3. The receptor comes from a human donor who was a Ugandan infant, either HIV-exposed or HIV-unexposed (not recorded which). The CDR3 region: CALGGRPAFPGFGLGDSTPPDKLIF. The base sequence is TGTGCTCTTGGGGGTCGACCCGCCTTCCCCGGGTTTGGACTGGGGGACTCAACACCTCCCGATAAACTCATCTTT.